The 14 T cell receptor beta chains given below trace back to one sample, sequenced in a study of CD8+ T cells in alopecia areata. Documented treatment: oral pan-JAK inhibitor, 5-10 mg twice daily. After isolation, RNA underwent reverse transcription to generate cDNA as the sequencing template. Method: immunoSEQ multiplex PCR; TCRdb's copy keeps in-frame clones and lacks some. The sample holds roughly 250,000 clones, 60% seen once. The source was CD4+ T cells sorted from blood, collected at week 52, from a patient treated with tofacitinib. The receptor set was obtained from a human donor with alopecia areata.

This clone was recorded a few times. V usage is TRBV2 and J usage is TRBJ1-1; D unclear. The V gene's germline CDR1 is SNHLY and CDR2 FYNNEI. The V end lost 6 bases, the J end lost 2 bases, and 10 bases lay between the germline ends. CDR3 length: 13 residues. The CDR3 DNA reads TGTGCCAGCAGCGCAGGCCCCAACACTGAAGCTTTCTTT. This encodes CASSAGPNTEAFF.

The gene calls are TRBV5-6 and TRBJ2-6; TRBD1 aligns across 9 bases. This CDR3 region has 17 residues. The J segment lost 0 bases and the V segment lost 4 bases, leaving 5 bases of the junction unmatched. Germline V CDR1 and CDR2: SGHDT, YYEEEE. The CDR3 sequence: CASSIQGARSGANVLTF. The CDR3 nucleotides are TGTGCCAGCAGCATACAGGGGGCCCGCTCTGGGGCCAACGTCCTGACTTTC. Supplemented by reference TRBV5-6 and TRBJ2-6, the full variable domain reads DAGVTQSPTHLIKTRGQQVTLRCSPKSGHDTVSWYQQALGQGPQFIFQYYEEEERQRGNFPDRFSGHQFPNYSSELNVNALLLGDSALYLCASSIQGARSGANVLTFGAGSRLTVL.

Only a few counts were recorded for this clone. V is TRBV4-3 and J is TRBJ1-6; TRBD1 matches at 8 bases. Trimming removed 4 bases from V and 4 bases from J; junction bases left unmatched: 0. This CDR3 is built from 14 residues. Per the germline V gene, CDR1 is LGHNA and CDR2 is YSLEER. This CDR3 is CASSRDRYNSPLHF. In DNA, the CDR3 is TGCGCCAGCAGCCGGGACAGGTATAATTCACCCCTCCACTTT.

This clone turned up a few times. The chain combines TRBV29-1 with TRBJ1-1; D might be TRBD1 (6 bases). V shed 5 bases and J shed 1 base, with 14 bases lying between them. The CDR3 spans 14 residues. CDR1 and CDR2 from the germline V gene are SQVTM and ANQGSEA. CDR3 amino acids: CSVQGGAGNTEAFF. The CDR3 nucleotides read TGCAGCGTTCAAGGGGGGGCAGGGAACACTGAAGCTTTCTTT.

The chain links TRBV29-1 to TRBJ2-5, with 7 nucleotides matching TRBD1. This CDR3 has 15 amino acids. The ends lost 4 bases at V and 4 bases at J; junction bases unmatched: 12. Germline V gives CDR1 SQVTM, CDR2 ANQGSEA. The CDR3 bases are TGCAGCGTTGCTCTAAACAGGGGCCAGTTAGAGACCCAGTACTTC. As protein: CSVALNRGQLETQYF.

This sequence joins TRBV7-2 and TRBJ2-2; unclear D gene. V lost 3 bases, J lost 4 bases, and 9 bases lay in between. This CDR3 has 14 residues. Germline V gene lookup returns CDR1 SGHTA and CDR2 FQGNSA. The CDR3 region has the DNA TGTGCCAGCAGCTTTCTCTCGCGCACCGGGGAGCTGTTTTTT. Amino acids: CASSFLSRTGELFF.

The V and J genes are TRBV5-4 and TRBJ1-1, with D possibly being TRBD1 (6 bases). CDR3 length equals 15 residues. CDR1 is SGHNT, CDR2 YYREEE, per germline (reference sequence). The ends were cut back, 0 bases at V and 1 base at J, with 10 bases in the middle. Here the CDR3 reads CASSLARGWNTEAFF. The DNA for the CDR3 is TGTGCCAGCAGCTTGGCGAGGGGGTGGAACACTGAAGCTTTCTTT. Full variable domain (remainder filled in from reference TRBV5-4 and TRBJ1-1): ETGVTQSPTHLIKTRGQQVTLRCSSQSGHNTVSWYQQALGQGPQFIFQYYREEENGRGNFPPRFSGLQFPNYSSELNVNALELDDSALYLCASSLARGWNTEAFFGQGTRLTVV.

This clone was detected only a few times. The V and J genes are TRBV29-1 and TRBJ2-2; 8 nucleotides line up with TRBD1. Trimming removed 7 bases from V and 1 base from J; junction bases left unmatched: 8. The CDR3 is made up of 15 amino acids. The germline V gene encodes CDR1 SQVTM and CDR2 ANQGSEA. The CDR3: CSGREQGENTGELFF. CDR3 sequence (DNA): TGCAGCGGTAGAGAACAGGGGGAGAACACCGGGGAGCTGTTTTTT.

The rearrangement joins TRBV2 to TRBJ2-3; D unclear. Trimming pared 8 bases from V and 2 bases from J, leaving 11 bases between. This CDR3 comprises 13 residues. Germline V gene data show CDR1 as SNHLY and CDR2 as FYNNEI. For the CDR3, the DNA is TGTGCCAGCTGTGGACCACACACAGATACGCAGTATTTT. Residues: CASCGPHTDTQYF.

In this sample, this clone turned up a few times. Other nucleotide sequences in the sample specify the same CDR3. The V gene is TRBV11-2, the J gene TRBJ1-2, with 8 bases aligning to TRBD1. CDR1 and CDR2 (germline): SGHAT, FQNNGV. Germline trimming cut 5 bases from V and 4 bases from J; bases unmatched to any gene: 3. The CDR3 extends over 13 amino acids. The chain's CDR3 is CASSLGQGYGYTF. CDR3 DNA sequence: TGTGCCAGCAGCCTCGGACAGGGCTATGGCTACACCTTC.

This rearrangement joins TRBV5-6 to TRBJ2-7; D remains ambiguous. CDR3 length equals 14 residues. From germline, CDR1 is SGHDT and CDR2 YYEEEE. Deletions cut 1 base from V and 0 bases from J, with 8 bases between. The chain's CDR3 is CASSLFRTSYEQYF. The CDR3 DNA is TGTGCCAGCAGCTTGTTCCGGACCTCCTACGAGCAGTACTTC.

J is TRBJ2-2 and V is TRBV9; the D gene is possibly TRBD1 (6 bases). Germline lookup yields CDR1 SGDLS and CDR2 YYNGEE. Trimming pared 6 bases from V and 1 base from J, leaving 10 bases between. The CDR3 is made up of 14 amino acids. CDR3 protein: CASTEGVNTGELFF. DNA of the CDR3: TGTGCCAGCACCGAGGGGGTGAACACCGGGGAGCTGTTTTTT.

The rearrangement joins TRBV9 to TRBJ2-5; the match to TRBD1 covers 9 bases. Germline CDR1 is SGDLS and CDR2 is YYNGEE. The CDR3 runs 14 residues. V was clipped by 4 bases and J by 3 bases; unmatched bases: 4. The CDR3 DNA reads as TGTGCCAGCAGCTTCCGGGACAGGGAAGAGACCCAGTACTTC. Amino acids: CASSFRDREETQYF.

This clone was seen more than once but under ten times. The rearrangement uses TRBV19 and TRBJ2-5; 8 nucleotides agree with TRBD1. V trimming: 5 bases; J trimming: 5 bases; junction bases outside the gene matches: 7. Germline V gives CDR1 LNHDA, CDR2 SQIVND (reference sequence). The CDR3 is 14 residues long. This CDR3 is CASSLRGRLETQYF. The CDR3, as DNA: TGTGCCAGTAGTCTCAGGGGGCGCTTGGAGACCCAGTACTTC.